Below are 14 T cell receptor beta chains sequenced from a single sample in a study of T cells in Graves' hyperthyroidism and ophthalmopathy. TCR beta CDR3 sequences were amplified from RNA transcripts. The HTBI primer set drove a first-round RT-PCR of the TCR CDR3. TCRdb processed the multiplex PCR reads anew with MiXCR; each CDR3 protein has one entry. The sample carries around 600,000 distinct CDR3 sequences, 13% to 15% recorded once. Sequencing was carried out using blood. These receptors came from a woman aged 18-29 years with Graves' ophthalmopathy.

In this sample, this clonotype turned up a few times. V is TRBV10-3 and J is TRBJ2-2, with no clear D. The V and J ends lost 10 bases and 4 bases respectively, with 16 bases between them. CDR1 ENHRY and CDR2 SYGVKD come from the germline V gene. CDR3 length equals 14 residues. CDR3 DNA sequence: TGTGCCACCCAACCAGTTCCTTCCACCGGGGAGCTGTTTTTT. It translates to CATQPVPSTGELFF.

This clonotype showed up many times. This rearrangement joins TRBV12-3 or TRBV12-4 to TRBJ1-4; tentatively, D is TRBD1 (6 bases). Trimming stripped 5 bases from V and 6 bases from J, with 16 bases between. This CDR3 has 15 residues. In nucleotides, the CDR3 is TGTGCCAGCAGTCCCACGGGGGCGCGGCATGAAAAACTGTTTTTT. It yields the protein CASSPTGARHEKLFF.

This clonotype was detected ten times or more. This chain connects TRBV5-1 to TRBJ2-3, with TRBD2 as a possible D gene (6 bases). This CDR3 region has 14 residues. V was cut by 2 bases and J by 3 bases, with 10 bases left in between. CDR1 SGHRS and CDR2 YFSETQ come from the germline V gene. The CDR3 reads CASSFGGLTDTQYF. Here the CDR3 DNA reads TGCGCCAGCAGCTTCGGGGGACTGACAGATACGCAGTATTTT.

Only a few counts were recorded for this clonotype. This rearrangement joins TRBV9 to TRBJ2-1, with 12 positions matching TRBD2. V dropped 0 bases and J dropped 7; count of bases not matched to a gene: 5. CDR1 is SGDLS, CDR2 YYNGEE, per germline. The CDR3 is made up of 16 amino acids. CDR3 nucleotide sequence: TGTGCCAGCAGCGTAGGCAGGCTAGCGGGAGGGAATGAGCAGTTCTTC. It translates to CASSVGRLAGGNEQFF. Full variable domain (rest looked up from reference TRBV9 and TRBJ2-1): DSGVTQTPKHLITATGQRVTLRCSPRSGDLSVYWYQQSLDQGLQFLIQYYNGEERAKGNILERFSAQQFPDLHSELNLSSLELGDSALYFCASSVGRLAGGNEQFFGPGTRLTVL.

The sample holds many counts of this clonotype. The chain employs TRBV2 and TRBJ2-1; TRBD2 might be the D (5 bases). Trimming pared 7 bases from V and 0 bases from J, leaving 10 bases between. CDR1 and CDR2 from the germline V gene are SNHLY and FYNNEI. This CDR3 comprises 14 residues. CDR3 loop: CASTLRGSYNEQFF. The DNA for the CDR3 is TGTGCCAGCACGCTTCGGGGCTCCTACAATGAGCAGTTCTTC. The full variable domain, its missing parts supplied by reference TRBV2 and TRBJ2-1, is EPEVTQTPSHQVTQMGQEVILRCVPISNHLYFYWYRQILGQKVEFLVSFYNNEISEKSEIFDDQFSVERPDGSNFTLKIRSTKLEDSAMYFCASTLRGSYNEQFFGPGTRLTVL.

In this sample, this clonotype turned up many times. V is TRBV7-2 and J is TRBJ2-5, with D possibly matching TRBD2 (5 bases). In germline, CDR1 is SGHTA, CDR2 FQGNSA. Trimming took off 1 base at V and 0 bases at J, with 9 bases between the two ends. This CDR3 has 15 amino acids. CDR3 in DNA: TGTGCCAGCAGCTTAGTGGCGGACTACCAAGAGACCCAGTACTTC. Amino acid sequence: CASSLVADYQETQYF.

The V and J genes are TRBV2 and TRBJ1-6; 8 bases line up with TRBD1. The J segment lost 5 bases and the V segment lost 3 bases, leaving 3 bases of the junction unmatched. The CDR3 loop spans 15 amino acids. The V gene's germline CDR1 is SNHLY and CDR2 FYNNEI. The DNA of the CDR3 is TGTGCCAGCAGTGAGGGGACAGGAGATAATTCACCCCTCCACTTT. It codes for CASSEGTGDNSPLHF.

The chain recombines TRBV7-9 with TRBJ1-2, with no clear D. The CDR3 is made up of 12 amino acids. Deletions cut 4 bases from V and 8 bases from J, with 11 bases between. Germline V gives CDR1 SEHNR, CDR2 FQNEAQ (reference sequence). CDR3: CASSSPRAGYTF. The CDR3 region has the DNA TGTGCCAGCAGCTCCCCCCGGGCCGGCTACACCTTC.

This clonotype turned up a few times. The chain joins TRBV27 to TRBJ2-2; D gene unclear. V shed 5 bases and J shed 4 bases, with 14 bases lying between them. Germline V gene data show CDR1 as MNHEY and CDR2 as SMNVEV (reference sequence). This CDR3 is built from 15 residues. CDR3 nucleotide sequence: TGTGCCAGCAGTAGGTCAATCCTGGGCACCGGGGAGCTGTTTTTT. This encodes CASSRSILGTGELFF.

This clonotype occurred many times. The CDR3 nucleotides read TGTGCCAGCGGACCCGGGACAGGGGTGACCGGGGAGCTGTTTTTT. It is translated as CASGPGTGVTGELFF. The V and J genes are TRBV28 and TRBJ2-2; 10 positions agree with TRBD1. Germline CDR1 reads MDHEN; CDR2 reads SYDVKM. This CDR3 is 15 amino acids long. V was pared by 8 bases and J by 5 bases, with 8 bases of the junction left unmatched.

The chain links TRBV27 to TRBJ1-5; D not certain. CDR1 and CDR2 from the germline V gene are MNHEY and SMNVEV (reference sequence). V was shortened by 5 bases and J by 1 base, with 12 bases between the two germline ends. CDR3 length: 15 residues. This CDR3 is CASSTGLRSNQPQHF. CDR3 DNA sequence: TGTGCCAGCAGTACGGGCCTGAGGAGCAATCAGCCCCAGCATTTT.

As concerns this clonotype: A much more abundant neighbour one base away suggests this may be a read error. The chain uses TRBV27 and TRBJ2-7; 9 bases match TRBD2. This CDR3 comprises 16 residues. J lost 5 bases, V lost 2 bases, and 10 bases had no gene match. From germline, CDR1 is MNHEY and CDR2 SMNVEV (reference sequence). CDR3 sequence (DNA): TGTGCCAGCAGTTTACTCAGAAGCGGGAGGAAGAACGAGCAGTACTTC. It specifies CASSLLRSGRKNEQYF.

Many counts were recorded for this clonotype. Here the CDR3 reads CASRIGGPWGNQPQHF. CDR3 sequence (DNA): TGTGCCAGCAGAATCGGGGGGCCGTGGGGCAATCAGCCCCAGCATTTT. The V call is TRBV6-1, the J call TRBJ1-5; TRBD1 is a possible D gene (6 bases). The CDR3 extends over 16 amino acids. Germline values: CDR1 MNHNS, CDR2 SASEGT. V dropped 6 bases and J dropped 2 bases, with 17 bases sitting between them.

This clonotype was seen at least ten times. The chain employs TRBV12-3 or TRBV12-4 and TRBJ1-2, with a possible D match to TRBD1 (6 bases). Trimming removed 5 bases from V and 5 bases from J, with 12 bases in between. The CDR3 runs 13 residues. CDR3 nucleotide sequence: TGTGCCAGCAGTCCTTACAGGGAATATGGCTACACCTTC. Translating it yields CASSPYREYGYTF.